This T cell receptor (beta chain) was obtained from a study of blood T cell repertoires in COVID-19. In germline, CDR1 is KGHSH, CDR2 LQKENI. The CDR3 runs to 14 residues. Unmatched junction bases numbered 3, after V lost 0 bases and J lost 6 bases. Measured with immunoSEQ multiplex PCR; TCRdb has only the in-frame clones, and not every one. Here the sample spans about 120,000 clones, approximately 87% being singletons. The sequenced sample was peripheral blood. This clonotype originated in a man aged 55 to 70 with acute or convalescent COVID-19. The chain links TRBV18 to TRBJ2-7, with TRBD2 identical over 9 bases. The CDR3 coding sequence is TGTGCCAGCTCACCACCTCTAGCGGGACCCGAGCAGTACTTC. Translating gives CASSPPLAGPEQYF.